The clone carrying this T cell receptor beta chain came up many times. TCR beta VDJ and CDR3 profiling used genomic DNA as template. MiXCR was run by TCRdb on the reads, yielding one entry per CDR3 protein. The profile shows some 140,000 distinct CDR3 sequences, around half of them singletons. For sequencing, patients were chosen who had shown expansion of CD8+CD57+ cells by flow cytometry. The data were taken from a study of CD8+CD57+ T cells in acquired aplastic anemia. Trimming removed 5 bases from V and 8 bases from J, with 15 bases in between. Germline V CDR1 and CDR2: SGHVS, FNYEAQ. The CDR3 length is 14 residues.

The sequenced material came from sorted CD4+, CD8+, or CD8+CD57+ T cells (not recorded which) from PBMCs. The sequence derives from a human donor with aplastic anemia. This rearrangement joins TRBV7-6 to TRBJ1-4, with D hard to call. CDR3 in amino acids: CASSLTPSREKLFF. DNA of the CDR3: TGTGCCAGCAGCCTGACACCCTCGAGGGAAAAACTGTTTTTT.